Here is one T cell receptor (beta chain) with its context. This entry belongs to a study of cytomegalovirus exposure and HLA in healthy donors. Germline lookup yields CDR1 SGHAT and CDR2 FQNNGV. The ends lost 3 bases at V and 0 bases at J; junction bases unmatched: 10. This CDR3 is built from 18 residues. It was with 60 Vbeta and 13 Jbeta primers that the PCR ran. Libraries were prepared by immunoSEQ multiplex PCR; TCRdb keeps only in-frame clonotypes and omits some of them. The sample lists about 200,000 clones, 82% occurring once. Sequenced sample: PBMCs. This clonotype was sampled from a boy aged 2 to 10 in good health and CMV-seronegative. The chain links TRBV11-2 to TRBJ2-4, with TRBD2 identical over 8 bases. CDR3 bases: TGTGCCAGCAGCTTGGCTAGCGGGCTTTATTTAGCCAAAAACATTCAGTACTTC. It encodes CASSLASGLYLAKNIQYF.